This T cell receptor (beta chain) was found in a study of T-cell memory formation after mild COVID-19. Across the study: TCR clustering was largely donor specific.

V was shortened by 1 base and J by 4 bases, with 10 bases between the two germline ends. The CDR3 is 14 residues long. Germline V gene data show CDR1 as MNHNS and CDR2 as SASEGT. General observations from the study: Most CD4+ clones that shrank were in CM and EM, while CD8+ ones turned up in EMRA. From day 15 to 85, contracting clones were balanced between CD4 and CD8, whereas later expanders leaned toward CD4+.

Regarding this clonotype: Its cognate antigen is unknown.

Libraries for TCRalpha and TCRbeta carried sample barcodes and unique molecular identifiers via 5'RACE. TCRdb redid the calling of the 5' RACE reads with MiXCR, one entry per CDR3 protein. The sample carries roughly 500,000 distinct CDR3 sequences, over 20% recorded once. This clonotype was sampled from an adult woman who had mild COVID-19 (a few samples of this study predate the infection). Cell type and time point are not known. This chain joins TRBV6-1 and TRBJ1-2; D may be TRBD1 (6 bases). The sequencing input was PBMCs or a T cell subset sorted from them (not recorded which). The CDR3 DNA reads TGTGCCAGCAGTGAAGGGACAGCGCTCTATGGCTACACCTTC. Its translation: CASSEGTALYGYTF.